The 29 T cell receptor beta chains listed next were all sequenced from one sample in a study of early T cells in non-severe SARS-CoV-2 infection. MiXCR was run by TCRdb on the 5' RACE reads, yielding one entry per CDR3 protein. Among 70,000 to 95,000 distinct CDR3 sequences listed, around 9.9% were seen once. The material sequenced was whole blood. These receptors were collected from an adult who was a healthcare worker with PCR-confirmed SARS-CoV-2 infection or an uninfected control (not recorded which).

The V and J genes are TRBV12-3 or TRBV12-4 and TRBJ2-1, with a weak D call TRBD2 (6 bases). The germline V and J ends were trimmed by 1 base and 10 bases, with 14 bases remaining between them. The CDR3 loop spans 14 amino acids. Here the CDR3 reads CASSLGASVQEQFF. The CDR3 coding sequence is TGTGCCAGCAGTTTAGGGGCTAGCGTGCAGGAGCAGTTCTTC.

V is TRBV20-1 and J is TRBJ2-7, with 10 nucleotides matching TRBD2. From germline, CDR1 is DFQATT and CDR2 SNEGSKA (reference sequence). J was trimmed by 0 bases and V by 3 bases; bases with no gene match: 5. The CDR3 covers 15 residues. DNA for the CDR3: TGCAGTGCTAGGCCTAGCGGGAGTCGCTCCTACGAGCAGTACTTC. This translates into CSARPSGSRSYEQYF.

This clonotype was seen repeatedly, ten times or more. The rearrangement joins TRBV27 to TRBJ1-1; 11 nucleotides align to TRBD1. The CDR3 sequence is 14 residues long. CDR1 is MNHEY, CDR2 SMNVEV, per germline (reference sequence). V was pared by 3 bases and J by 5 bases, with 2 bases of the junction left unmatched. In DNA form, the CDR3 reads TGTGCCAGCAGTTTTGGGACAGGGGGGACTGAAGCTTTCTTT. This encodes CASSFGTGGTEAFF.

The CDR3 coding sequence is TGTGCCAGCAGCCCCACAAAGCAGGGCAACTATGGCTACACCTTC. Protein product: CASSPTKQGNYGYTF. This rearrangement joins TRBV3-1 to TRBJ1-2, with D possibly matching TRBD1 (5 bases). Germline-derived CDR1 and CDR2 are LGHDT and YNNKEL (reference sequence). The CDR3 is 15 amino acids. V was clipped by 4 bases and J by 2 bases, with 14 bases between them.

The table lists this clonotype with a few counts. V gene TRBV18 combines with J gene TRBJ2-1; D gene ambiguous. With 4 bases removed from V and 6 bases from J, the gap between germline ends came to 7 bases. Germline V gene lookup returns CDR1 KGHSH and CDR2 LQKENI. There are 12 residues in the CDR3. The CDR3 sequence: CASSQGFNEQFF. The CDR3 DNA reads TGTGCCAGCTCACAGGGCTTCAATGAGCAGTTCTTC.

This clonotype was seen many times. CDR3 region: CASSQDWSGTEAFF. CDR3 DNA: TGTGCCAGCAGCCAAGATTGGTCTGGCACTGAAGCTTTCTTT. The chain has TRBV3-1 and TRBJ1-1, with D unresolved. The ends were cut back, 0 bases at V and 4 bases at J, with 9 bases in the middle. CDR3 length: 14 amino acids. CDR1 and CDR2 from the germline V gene are LGHDT and YNNKEL (reference sequence).

This clonotype came up many times. This sequence joins TRBV24-1 and TRBJ1-5; D not resolved. CDR1 and CDR2 (germline): KGHDR, SFDVKD. This CDR3 is 14 amino acids long. V shed 5 bases and J shed 4 bases, with 11 bases lying between them. For the CDR3, the DNA is TGTGCCACCAGTGTGGGAGTTGGGAATCAGCCCCAGCATTTT. Translating it yields CATSVGVGNQPQHF.

This clonotype came up many times. The junction does not match germline at one end; this may be a read error. V usage is TRBV24-1 and J usage is TRBJ2-1; the D gene is possibly TRBD2 (6 bases). CDR3 size: 12 residues. Germline V gives CDR1 KGHDR, CDR2 SFDVKD. The CDR3 is CATSDVKDYRIF. The CDR3 DNA follows: TGTGCCACCAGTGACGTGAAGGACTATAGGATCTTC.

The chain combines TRBV7-8 with TRBJ2-1, with 14 nucleotides matching TRBD2. Germline-derived CDR1 and CDR2 are SGHVS and FQNEAQ. With 2 bases clipped from V and 14 bases from J, the junction kept 5 bases outside the gene matches. The CDR3 length is 14 residues. Here the CDR3 DNA reads TGTGCCAGCAGCTTAACGGGGACTAGCGGGAGAAAGTTCTTC. This encodes CASSLTGTSGRKFF.

In the case of this clonotype: A much larger clone differs from this one at a single base, so this may be a read error. This chain connects TRBV2 to TRBJ1-3; TRBD1 aligns across 8 bases. The CDR3 runs to 15 residues. Germline V gives CDR1 SNHLY, CDR2 FYNNEI. CDR3 protein: CASSGTGQSANTIYF. CDR3 sequence (DNA): TGTGCCAGCAGTGGGACAGGGCAATCTGCAAACACCATATATTTT.

This clonotype was seen repeatedly, ten times or more. V is TRBV12-3 or TRBV12-4 and J is TRBJ2-2; D unresolved. V lost 8 bases to trimming and J lost 3 bases, with 16 bases between them. The CDR3 is 15 residues long. CDR3 residues: CASSDGPNYTGELFF. CDR3 DNA: TGTGCCAGCTCTGATGGTCCAAACTACACCGGGGAGCTGTTTTTT.

This clonotype was counted a single time. It may be a read error: a sequence one base away is much more abundant. V and J are TRBV7-3 and TRBJ2-2; D is uncertain. Germline V gene data show CDR1 as SGHTA and CDR2 as FQGTGA. CDR3 size: 14 residues. CDR3 protein: CASSSRVRTEELFF. Written as DNA, the CDR3 is TGTGCCAGCAGCTCACGAGTCCGAACCGAGGAGCTGTTTTTT.

This clonotype was counted between two and nine times. V and J are TRBV27 and TRBJ2-3, with D hard to call. Germline V gene sequence: CDR1 MNHEY, CDR2 SMNVEV (reference sequence). CDR3 length: 16 residues. Trimming removed 6 bases at V and 5 bases at J, with 21 bases between. CDR3: CASSFTWVRSVDTQYF. The CDR3 DNA reads as TGTGCCAGCAGCTTCACATGGGTGAGGTCCGTAGATACGCAGTATTTT.

This clonotype occurred many times. The V and J genes are TRBV6-4 and TRBJ1-5, with 8 bases matching TRBD1. From germline, CDR1 is MRHNA and CDR2 SNTAGT. After removal of 7 bases from V and 2 bases from J, the junction contained 4 bases not matched to a gene. The CDR3 extends over 14 amino acids. The CDR3 DNA sequence: TGTGCCAGCATGTACAGGGGGTGCAATCAGCCCCAGCATTTT. It yields the protein CASMYRGCNQPQHF.

In its sample, this clonotype was seen many times. The V and J genes are TRBV27 and TRBJ2-1; D might be TRBD1 (5 bases). The V gene lost 10 bases and the J gene lost 0 bases, with 10 bases spanning the gap. The CDR3 sequence is 13 residues long. Germline loops: CDR1 MNHEY, CDR2 SMNVEV (reference sequence). The chain's CDR3 is CAIGVSSYNEQFF. CDR3 nucleotides: TGTGCCATAGGGGTGAGCTCCTACAATGAGCAGTTCTTC.

This clonotype was detected many times. The V gene is TRBV3-1, the J gene TRBJ1-1; unclear D gene. Per the germline V gene, CDR1 is LGHDT and CDR2 is YNNKEL (reference sequence). V was shortened by 0 bases and J by 1 base, with 6 bases between the two germline ends. The CDR3 consists of 14 residues. The CDR3 protein is CASSQDSGNTEAFF. CDR3 nucleotides: TGTGCCAGCAGCCAAGATAGCGGGAACACTGAAGCTTTCTTT.

This clonotype was detected many times. The rearrangement joins TRBV7-7 to TRBJ2-2; no clear D. The CDR3 is 13 residues long. V shed 8 bases and J shed 3 bases, with 10 bases lying between them. CDR1 and CDR2 from the germline V gene are SSHAT and FNYEAQ (reference sequence). This CDR3 is CASAEWDTGELFF. The CDR3 DNA follows: TGTGCCAGCGCGGAGTGGGACACCGGGGAGCTGTTTTTT. The variable domain in full, completed from reference TRBV7-7 and TRBJ2-2, reads GAGVSQSPRYKVTKRGQDVTLRCDPISSHATLYWYQQALGQGPEFLTYFNYEAQPDKSGLPSDRFSAERPEGSISTLTIQRTEQRDSAMYRCASAEWDTGELFFGEGSRLTVL.

This clonotype has at least ten counts. V and J are TRBV28 and TRBJ2-7; no firm D call. Germline CDR1 is MDHEN and CDR2 is SYDVKM. This CDR3 has 11 residues. The ends were cut back, 7 bases at V and 1 base at J, with 5 bases in the middle. The CDR3 is CASTTSYEQYF. As DNA, the CDR3 is TGTGCCAGCACGACGTCCTACGAGCAGTACTTC.

The V and J genes are TRBV6-6 and TRBJ2-1, with no clear D. The CDR3 loop spans 13 amino acids. Trimming removed 5 bases from V and 5 bases from J, with 10 bases in between. Germline-derived CDR1 and CDR2 are MNHNY and SVGAGI (reference sequence). The CDR3 region is CASSLNGDNEQFF. In nucleotides, the CDR3 is TGTGCCAGCAGTCTGAACGGTGACAATGAGCAGTTCTTC.

This clonotype was seen repeatedly, ten times or more. The rearrangement links TRBV7-9 to TRBJ2-7, with D possibly TRBD1 on 6 matching bases. Trimming stripped 7 bases from V and 5 bases from J, with 15 bases between. The germline CDR1 and CDR2 sequences are SEHNR and FQNEAQ (reference sequence). The CDR3 extends over 13 amino acids. CDR3 bases: TGTGCCAGCACCGCCGGTGGGGGCGACGAGCAGTACTTC. Translation: CASTAGGGDEQYF.

This clonotype was detected many times. The J gene is TRBJ2-5, the V gene TRBV23-1; 10 bases are shared with TRBD2. TRBV23-1 is labeled an ORF, and its function is uncertain. The V gene end was trimmed by 0 bases and the J gene end by 1 base; junction bases not matched to a gene: 2. The CDR3 is 16 amino acids. The CDR3 loop is CASSQSGLAFQETQYF. CDR3 in DNA: TGCGCCAGCAGTCAATCGGGACTAGCGTTCCAAGAGACCCAGTACTTC.

The chain couples TRBV20-1 to TRBJ2-7; 7 nucleotides match TRBD1. The CDR3 sequence is 13 residues long. Looked up from germline, CDR1 is DFQATT and CDR2 is SNEGSKA (reference sequence). The ends lost 5 bases at V and 3 bases at J; junction bases unmatched: 7. The DNA for the CDR3 is TGCAGTGCTCCCCAGGGGGAACGCTACGAGCAGTACTTC. It translates to CSAPQGERYEQYF.

Only a few counts were recorded for this clonotype. The chain couples TRBV7-2 to TRBJ2-3, with D possibly being TRBD2 (6 bases). Germline V gene data show CDR1 as SGHTA and CDR2 as FQGNSA. The CDR3 totals 15 residues. The germline V and J ends were trimmed by 3 bases and 3 bases, with 13 bases remaining between them. CDR3 residues: CASSLTGVATDTQYF. The DNA for the CDR3 is TGTGCCAGCAGCTTGACGGGAGTTGCGACAGATACGCAGTATTTT.

This chain joins TRBV5-1 and TRBJ2-2; D is unclear. Trimming cost V 0 bases and J 4 bases, with 10 bases left between them. The CDR3 is made up of 15 amino acids. Per germline, CDR1 SGHRS and CDR2 YFSETQ. The CDR3: CASSLAVVSTGELFF. Written as DNA, the CDR3 is TGCGCCAGCAGCTTGGCAGTAGTAAGCACCGGGGAGCTGTTTTTT.

A few counts support this clonotype. This chain connects TRBV14 to TRBJ2-5; TRBD2 matches 16 bases. Germline V gene data show CDR1 as SGHDN and CDR2 as FVKESK. V shed 4 bases and J 3 bases; nucleotides not matched to a gene: 11. The CDR3 contains 19 residues. The CDR3 sequence: CASSPSTGLAGGPEETQYF. DNA of the CDR3: TGTGCCAGCAGCCCTTCTACGGGACTAGCGGGAGGGCCTGAAGAGACCCAGTACTTC.

At least ten counts were recorded for this clonotype. Written as DNA, the CDR3 is TGTGCCAGCAGCTTGTTGACGGGAGGTCACACAGATACGCAGTATTTT. This translates into CASSLLTGGHTDTQYF. The chain recombines TRBV5-8 with TRBJ2-3, with TRBD2 identical over 7 bases. Germline V gene lookup returns CDR1 SGHTS and CDR2 YDEGEE. After removal of 1 base from V and 2 bases from J, the junction contained 7 bases not matched to a gene. This CDR3 has 16 residues.

V usage is TRBV28 and J usage is TRBJ2-5; maybe TRBD1 (5 bases). V lost 4 bases to trimming and J lost 3 bases, with 9 bases between them. Germline CDR1 MDHEN, CDR2 SYDVKM. The CDR3 extends over 13 amino acids. CDR3 bases: TGTGCCAGCAGTTCTCCCAGGGAAGAGACCCAGTACTTC. Translating gives CASSSPREETQYF.

This clonotype was seen only a few times. This chain joins TRBV10-2 and TRBJ1-5, with D possibly matching TRBD1 (6 bases). In germline, CDR1 is WSHSY, CDR2 SAAADI. V gave up 8 bases and J gave up 6 bases, with 17 bases separating them. The CDR3 is made up of 14 amino acids. The CDR3 here is CASSGGAGSQPQHF. In DNA form, the CDR3 reads TGCGCCAGCTCCGGGGGGGCGGGAAGTCAGCCCCAGCATTTT.

The table lists this clonotype with many counts. This chain links TRBV12-3 or TRBV12-4 with TRBJ2-1; D may match TRBD1 or TRBD2 (5 bases each). The CDR3 is made up of 15 amino acids. V lost 5 bases and J 13 bases, leaving 24 bases between the germline ends. CDR3 region: CASSHSGTETKGQFF. As DNA, the CDR3 is TGTGCCAGCAGTCACTCCGGGACGGAGACCAAAGGTCAGTTCTTC.